This TCR beta chain emerged from a study of post-analysis software for immune sequencing data. Study-wide background: The disease courses covered relapsing-remitting, secondary progressive and progressive-relapsing multiple sclerosis.

The study, taken as a whole, reports: Samples sharing a preparation batch grouped tightly together when assessed by F measure. Included in a set of five TRBV segments more frequent in patients than controls were TRBV5-6, TRBV5-1 and TRBV20-1. Among multiple sclerosis patients, normalized Chao1 diversity was significantly below that of controls.

This clonotype was seen repeatedly, ten times or more. Its target is unknown. Built from TCR beta cDNA, the libraries had unique molecular identifiers in them. The authors obtained roughly 0.5 million cDNA molecules from about 0.94 to 9.7 million T cells. Each CDR3 protein is one row after TCRdb ran MiXCR on the PCR reads. The sample consists of about 180,000 distinct CDR3 sequences, approximately 30% of them appearing once. Germline loops: CDR1 MNHNS, CDR2 SASEGT. This CDR3 region has 14 residues. J was trimmed by 2 bases and V by 8 bases; bases with no gene match: 5. The clonotype comes from a girl aged 5-17 years with multiple sclerosis. The V gene is TRBV6-1, the J gene TRBJ2-5; 10 bases agree with TRBD2. The sample taken for sequencing was blood. The CDR3 reads CASELAGVQETQYF. CDR3 sequence (DNA): TGTGCCAGCGAGCTAGCGGGAGTTCAAGAGACCCAGTACTTC.